This T cell receptor beta chain was obtained from a study of cytomegalovirus exposure and HLA in healthy donors. General study results and limits: Presence/absence analyses rested on an assumption that sequencing depth was roughly uniform across donors. In a later analysis, DRB1 alleles had the most associated TCRs; HLA-C alleles the fewest.

V was shortened by 6 bases and J by 2 bases, with 7 bases between the two germline ends. Germline loops: CDR1 SNHLY, CDR2 FYNNEI. The CDR3 has 12 residues. This clone was found a few times. The antigen is not known. Different DNA sequences within this sample yield the same CDR3. The PCR ran on 60 Vbeta and 13 Jbeta primers. Produced via immunoSEQ multiplex PCR; TCRdb's table is partial and in-frame only. The sample holds around 200,000 clones, 77% seen once. The sequence came from a woman in her fifties or sixties in good health and CMV-seropositive. This chain links TRBV2 with TRBJ1-2; D ambiguous. The specimen was PBMCs. The CDR3 DNA is TGTGCCAGCAGCAGAGGGAACTATGGCTACACCTTC. Translating gives CASSRGNYGYTF. Drawing the rest from reference TRBV2 and TRBJ1-2, the complete variable domain is EPEVTQTPSHQVTQMGQEVILRCVPISNHLYFYWYRQILGQKVEFLVSFYNNEISEKSEIFDDQFSVERPDGSNFTLKIRSTKLEDSAMYFCASSRGNYGYTFGSGTRLTVV.